This TCR beta chain derives from a study of cytotoxic CD8 clonotypes in ibrutinib-treated CLL. Across the whole study: IGHV unmutated about 17; relapsed/refractory 11; treatment-naive some 16.

TCRdb's copy holds only in-frame clones and misses some; the assay was immunoSEQ multiplex PCR. The sample yields around 140,000 clones, 60% to 85% seen once. The CDR3 is made up of 11 amino acids. V gave up 8 bases and J gave up 1 base, with 5 bases separating them. Germline V gives CDR1 PRHDT, CDR2 FYEKMQ (reference sequence). Note on this clone: Its matching antigen is unknown.

Study-wide findings and caveats: Ibrutinib response saw clonality rise, and progression saw it return toward baseline. Public clonotypes occurred uncommonly; on treatment, they contracted or remained stable.

V usage is TRBV13 and J usage is TRBJ1-1, with D unresolved. This clonotype was sampled from a human donor with chronic lymphocytic leukemia. Sequences were derived from PBMCs, sampled after 12 months of ibrutinib treatment. DNA for the CDR3: TGTGCCAGCGTACGGAACACTGAAGCTTTCTTT. This translates into CASVRNTEAFF.